Shown below are 32 T cell receptor beta chains from a single sample sequenced in a study of glioma-infiltrating T cells after dendritic cell vaccination. TCRdb's table, derived via immunoSEQ multiplex PCR, lists solely in-frame clones and lacks some. Of about 65,000 clones listed, approximately 86% were seen once; the top ten hold more than 9%. This sample's time point: after dendritic cell vaccination, including at tumor progression/relapse. Here the sequenced sample was blood, taken after dendritic cell vaccination. All receptors derive from a human donor with glioblastoma.

The chain is built from TRBV5-1 and TRBJ2-3, with 7 bases lining up with TRBD1. CDR1 and CDR2 from the germline V gene are SGHRS and YFSETQ. The V segment lost 4 bases and the J segment 3 bases; nucleotides outside the gene matches: 8. The CDR3 has 15 residues. The CDR3 DNA sequence: TGCGCCAGCAGCACCGGGACAGTGGGGACAGATACGCAGTATTTT. Encoded protein: CASSTGTVGTDTQYF.

The V and J genes are TRBV19 and TRBJ2-3, with 12 bases that match TRBD2. The CDR3 spans 16 residues. Per germline, CDR1 LNHDA and CDR2 SQIVND (reference sequence). V lost 4 bases and J lost 6; bases outside the gene matches: 8. CDR3 nucleotide sequence: TGTGCCAGTAGTACGCGACTAGCGGGAGATACGGATACGCAGTATTTT. Translating gives CASSTRLAGDTDTQYF.

The V and J genes are TRBV7-9 and TRBJ1-4; no clear D. The ends were cut back, 4 bases at V and 4 bases at J, with 16 bases in the middle. CDR1 and CDR2 from the germline V gene are SEHNR and FQNEAQ (reference sequence). CDR3 size: 16 residues. The CDR3 bases are TGTGCCAGCAGCTCGAGGCGGGCAGGAATTAATGAAAAACTGTTTTTT. Translation gives CASSSRRAGINEKLFF.

This chain joins TRBV7-2 and TRBJ2-1; 9 bases fit TRBD2. After removal of 2 bases from V and 3 bases from J, the junction contained 5 bases not matched to a gene. The CDR3 has 16 residues. Germline CDR1 is SGHTA and CDR2 is FQGNSA. This CDR3 reads CASSLFSGSIYNEQFF. CDR3 nucleotide sequence: TGTGCCAGCAGCTTATTTAGCGGGAGTATCTACAATGAGCAGTTCTTC.

On this clone: It is unclear where the CDR3 begins or ends on the DNA, so no DNA is shown, and the CDR3 is as TCRdb lists it. The chain is built from TRBV6-1 and TRBJ1-4; TRBD1 was called by the table and not checked on the DNA. The V gene's germline CDR1 is MNHNS and CDR2 SASEGT. With termini counted, the CDR3 has 14 amino acids. CDR3 sequence: CASRLTGVVKNCFF.

DNA of the CDR3: TGTGCCAGCAGTTTACTAGGAACTGAAGCTTTCTTT. Amino acid sequence: CASSLLGTEAFF. This chain connects TRBV28 to TRBJ1-1; no firm D call. From germline, CDR1 is MDHEN and CDR2 SYDVKM. Trimming removed 2 bases from V and 5 bases from J, with 6 bases in between. There are 12 residues in the CDR3.

In its sample, this clone was seen once. This chain connects TRBV6-5 to TRBJ2-1; D gene uncertain. Germline loops: CDR1 MNHEY, CDR2 SVGAGI. Trimming removed 1 base from V and 2 bases from J, with 12 bases in between. The CDR3 is 16 residues long. CDR3 sequence (DNA): TGTGCCAGCAGTTACTTCCCGGGTCTCCCCTACAATGAGCAGTTCTTC. Translated, it gives CASSYFPGLPYNEQFF.

The count of this clone is one. The chain employs TRBV7-9 and TRBJ2-7; 15 nucleotides agree with TRBD2. CDR3 length: 17 residues. Germline V gene lookup returns CDR1 SEHNR and CDR2 FQNEAQ (reference sequence). V gave up 4 bases and J gave up 5 bases; unmatched junction bases: 9. CDR3 protein: CASSSSGLAGGPDEQYF. Here the CDR3 DNA reads TGTGCCAGCAGCTCCTCGGGACTAGCGGGAGGCCCGGACGAGCAGTACTTC.

This chain links TRBV14 with TRBJ2-7; 10 positions match TRBD2. The CDR3 spans 15 residues. Germline V gene lookup returns CDR1 SGHDN and CDR2 FVKESK. The V gene end was trimmed by 4 bases and the J gene end by 6 bases; junction bases not matched to a gene: 9. The CDR3 protein is CASSPWLAGVLEQYF. CDR3 nucleotides: TGTGCCAGCAGCCCCTGGCTAGCGGGAGTTCTCGAGCAGTACTTC.

V usage is TRBV27 and J usage is TRBJ1-1; 7 bases line up with TRBD1. J lost 1 base, V lost 5 bases, and 4 bases had no gene match. Germline loops: CDR1 MNHEY, CDR2 SMNVEV (reference sequence). The CDR3 extends over 14 amino acids. CDR3 protein: CASSTYRGNTEAFF. In nucleotides, the CDR3 is TGTGCCAGCAGTACCTACAGGGGGAACACTGAAGCTTTCTTT.

The rearrangement joins TRBV2 to TRBJ1-1, with D possibly TRBD1 on 6 matching bases. The germline V and J ends were trimmed by 7 bases and 11 bases, with 14 bases remaining between them. The germline V gene has CDR1 SNHLY and CDR2 FYNNEI. The CDR3 has 11 residues. CDR3 in amino acids: CASIGGQKAFF. The CDR3 nucleotides are TGTGCCAGCATAGGAGGACAGAAGGCTTTCTTT.

V usage is TRBV7-2 and J usage is TRBJ2-3, with 10 bases fitting TRBD1. Trimming took 5 bases from V and 0 from J; bases not matched to a gene: 2. The CDR3 runs to 15 residues. Germline V gene data show CDR1 as SGHTA and CDR2 as FQGNSA. The CDR3 DNA reads as TGTGCCAGCAGCCAGGGACAGGGGAGCACAGATACGCAGTATTTT. Translating gives CASSQGQGSTDTQYF.

The CDR3 nucleotides are TGTGCCAGTAGTATAAAATCGTCGGGACAGCCTTATGGCTACACCTTC. Protein product: CASSIKSSGQPYGYTF. This chain uses TRBV19 with TRBJ1-2, with 7 positions matching TRBD1. This CDR3 region has 16 residues. Germline values: CDR1 LNHDA, CDR2 SQIVND (reference sequence). With V trimmed by 2 bases and J by 5 bases, 11 bases remained unmatched.

The rearrangement uses TRBV7-2 and TRBJ1-2; TRBD1 might be the D (5 bases). Trimming took 1 base from V and 4 from J, leaving 13 bases between them. Germline assignment: CDR1 SGHTA and CDR2 FQGNSA. CDR3 length: 15 amino acids. The CDR3 coding sequence is TGTGCCAGCAGCTTAGTAGTGGGGGGGGTCTATGGCTACACCTTC. It encodes CASSLVVGGVYGYTF. The full variable domain, in which reference TRBV7-2 and TRBJ1-2 provide the parts outside the CDR3, is GAGVSQSPSNKVTEKGKDVELRCDPISGHTALYWYRQSLGQGLEFLIYFQGNSAPDKSGLPSDRFSAERTGGSVSTLTIQRTQQEDSAVYLCASSLVVGGVYGYTFGSGTRLTVV.

V is TRBV25-1 and J is TRBJ1-4, with TRBD1 as a possible D gene (5 bases). V lost 7 bases and J lost 5, with 14 bases in between. This CDR3 is 14 amino acids long. The germline V gene encodes CDR1 MGHDK and CDR2 SYGVNS. CDR3 nucleotide sequence: TGTGCCAGCACCTCTGCGGGACGGAATGAAAAACTGTTTTTT. It translates to CASTSAGRNEKLFF.

This sequence joins TRBV5-1 and TRBJ2-7; TRBD2 agrees at 11 bases. Germline values: CDR1 SGHRS, CDR2 YFSETQ. The junction had 7 bases not matched to a gene; V was cut back by 4 bases and J by 7 bases. This CDR3 contains 14 residues. In DNA form, the CDR3 reads TGCGCCAGCAGCGTTAGCGGGGGGGCGGGGGAGCAGTACTTC. It yields the protein CASSVSGGAGEQYF.

This sequence joins TRBV6-6 and TRBJ1-2, with D perhaps TRBD1 (5 bases). V shed 5 bases and J shed 4 bases, with 11 bases lying between them. Germline loops: CDR1 MNHNY, CDR2 SVGAGI (reference sequence). The CDR3 covers 13 residues. The DNA for the CDR3 is TGTGCCAGCAGTAAAGAGCAGGGCTATGGCTACACCTTC. Its translation is CASSKEQGYGYTF.

This clone was counted once. The V call is TRBV11-2, the J call TRBJ2-2, with 8 bases fitting TRBD2. The CDR3 totals 16 residues. CDR1 is SGHAT, CDR2 FQNNGV, per germline. The V gene end was trimmed by 5 bases and the J gene end by 1 base; junction bases not matched to a gene: 6. The CDR3 region has the DNA TGTGCCAGCAGCAATCCGGGGGGGAAGAACACCGGGGAGCTGTTTTTT. It codes for CASSNPGGKNTGELFF.

This chain joins TRBV29-1 and TRBJ2-3; D is perhaps TRBD1 (5 bases). CDR3 size: 14 residues. V shed 3 bases and J shed 1 base, with 11 bases lying between them. Germline V CDR1 and CDR2: SQVTM, ANQGSEA. DNA for the CDR3: TGCAGCGTTGACAGGGATGGCGGCACAGATACGCAGTATTTT. Amino acids: CSVDRDGGTDTQYF.

The CDR3, as DNA: TGTGCCAGCTCTCCTCACACAGGGTTTTATAATGAAAAACTGTTTTTT. It specifies CASSPHTGFYNEKLFF. The J gene is TRBJ1-4, the V gene TRBV18, with D possibly being TRBD1 (6 bases). The V gene's germline CDR1 is KGHSH and CDR2 LQKENI. This CDR3 is built from 16 residues. V gave up 6 bases and J gave up 4 bases, with 18 bases separating them.

The rearrangement links TRBV27 to TRBJ1-5; no firm D call. The length of the CDR3 is 15 residues. V dropped 5 bases and J dropped 9 bases, with 20 bases sitting between them. Germline CDR1 reads MNHEY; CDR2 reads SMNVEV (reference sequence). CDR3 region: CASSAEAWGSGPQHF. DNA for the CDR3: TGTGCCAGCAGTGCGGAGGCCTGGGGTTCTGGGCCCCAGCATTTT.

J is TRBJ2-7 and V is TRBV7-2; 8 bases line up with TRBD2. J gave up 4 bases and V 5 bases, and 10 bases lay outside the gene matches. The CDR3 covers 15 residues. The germline V gene encodes CDR1 SGHTA and CDR2 FQGNSA. The CDR3 coding sequence is TGTGCCAGCAGCCCTAACTCGGGGGGGCAGTACGAGCAGTACTTC. Its protein is CASSPNSGGQYEQYF.

The J gene is TRBJ2-1, the V gene TRBV9, with 9 bases fitting TRBD2. The V gene end was trimmed by 0 bases and the J gene end by 5 bases; junction bases not matched to a gene: 3. CDR1 and CDR2 (germline): SGDLS, YYNGEE. The CDR3 extends over 15 amino acids. This chain's CDR3 is CASSVDGLAHNEQFF. The CDR3 DNA reads as TGTGCCAGCAGCGTAGATGGACTAGCGCACAATGAGCAGTTCTTC.

The rearrangement joins TRBV5-1 to TRBJ2-2, with a weak D call TRBD1 (6 bases). The CDR3 is 16 amino acids. Per the germline V gene, CDR1 is SGHRS and CDR2 is YFSETQ. The ends were cut back, 0 bases at V and 7 bases at J, with 16 bases in the middle. The CDR3 DNA sequence: TGCGCCAGCAGCTTGGTAGGGGGACCTCAAGACGGGGAGCTGTTTTTT. As protein: CASSLVGGPQDGELFF.

This chain links TRBV30 with TRBJ2-3; 15 nucleotides align to TRBD2. The CDR3 loop spans 15 amino acids. V was clipped by 5 bases and J by 2 bases; unmatched bases: 2. The germline gives CDR1 GTSNPN, CDR2 SVGIG (reference sequence). The DNA of the CDR3 is TGTGCCTGGGGGACTAGCGGGGGGAACACAGATACGCAGTATTTT. Its protein product is CAWGTSGGNTDTQYF. The variable domain in full, with the rest retrieved from reference TRBV30 and TRBJ2-3, is SQTIHQWPATLVQPVGSPLSLECTVEGTSNPNLYWYRQAAGRGLQLLFYSVGIGQISSEVPQNLSASRPQDRQFILSSKKLLLSDSGFYLCAWGTSGGNTDTQYFGPGTRLTVL.

This clone was counted a few times. The CDR3 coding sequence is TGTGCCAGCAGCTTACAGACAGGGGTAGTCTACGAGCAGTACTTC. The encoded protein is CASSLQTGVVYEQYF. This chain links TRBV14 with TRBJ2-7; 8 nucleotides align to TRBD1. The CDR3 is 15 residues long. J gave up 3 bases and V 5 bases, and 9 bases lay outside the gene matches. The germline CDR1 and CDR2 sequences are SGHDN and FVKESK.

This chain connects TRBV30 to TRBJ2-7, with D maybe TRBD1 (5 bases). V was cut by 0 bases and J by 5 bases, with 11 bases left in between. Per the germline V gene, CDR1 is GTSNPN and CDR2 is SVGIG (reference sequence). CDR3 size: 13 residues. The CDR3 coding sequence is TGTGCCTGGAGTGTATTGGGCAGGGACGAGCAGTACTTC. Translating it yields CAWSVLGRDEQYF.

The chain carries TRBV5-1 and TRBJ2-5; perhaps TRBD2 as D (7 bases). The germline V gene has CDR1 SGHRS and CDR2 YFSETQ. V dropped 4 bases and J dropped 5 bases, with 15 bases sitting between them. This CDR3 is built from 14 residues. DNA of the CDR3: TGCGCCAGCAGCGCGGGCAGGGGAGGGGAGACCCAGTACTTC. It yields the protein CASSAGRGGETQYF.

The chain couples TRBV6-5 to TRBJ1-3, with unresolved D. Trimming left V 6 bases short and J 5 bases short, with 11 bases between. Germline V gene sequence: CDR1 MNHEY, CDR2 SVGAGI. This CDR3 contains 13 residues. CDR3 residues: CASREPGRNTIYF. CDR3 nucleotide sequence: TGTGCCAGCAGAGAGCCAGGTCGAAACACCATATATTTT.

This chain joins TRBV9 and TRBJ1-5; D not certain. The CDR3 spans 15 residues. Germline V gives CDR1 SGDLS, CDR2 YYNGEE. V lost 1 base, J lost 0 bases, and 8 bases lay in between. This CDR3 reads CASSVTANSNQPQHF. The CDR3 coding sequence is TGTGCCAGCAGCGTAACAGCCAATAGCAATCAGCCCCAGCATTTT.

This clone appeared a single time. The chain employs TRBV18 and TRBJ2-7, with 8 bases matching TRBD1. The germline V gene encodes CDR1 KGHSH and CDR2 LQKENI. This CDR3 has 13 amino acids. Unmatched junction bases numbered 4, after V lost 4 bases and J lost 5 bases. DNA of the CDR3: TGTGCCAGCTCACGGACAGGGTTGCACGAGCAGTACTTC. Translating it yields CASSRTGLHEQYF.

The gene calls are TRBV5-1 and TRBJ2-5, with 9 nucleotides matching TRBD1. J gave up 5 bases and V 1 base, and 9 bases lay outside the gene matches. CDR3 length equals 16 residues. Germline CDR1 is SGHRS and CDR2 is YFSETQ. In DNA, the CDR3 is TGCGCCAGCAGCTTGAACGGGGGGACAGGGATGGAGACCCAGTACTTC. Translation gives CASSLNGGTGMETQYF.